These 9 T cell receptor beta chains share one sample of origin, sequenced in a study of shared clonotypes between healthy human individuals. The data were produced by immunoSEQ multiplex PCR, yet TCRdb's version contains in-frame clones alone and is incomplete. The sample lists 2 million or so clones; roughly 96% were seen once. Sequenced input: naive CD4+ T cells sorted from blood. Subset denoted: CD45RA+ positively selected. The receptor set was obtained from a man younger than 35 in good health.

As for this clone: This same CDR3 is encoded by further DNA sequences in the sample. The gene calls are TRBV30 and TRBJ2-2, with no clear D. Per germline, CDR1 GTSNPN and CDR2 SVGIG (reference sequence). The germline V and J ends were trimmed by 4 bases and 3 bases, with 3 bases remaining between them. The CDR3 has 11 residues. CDR3 sequence reads: CAWTDTGELFF. In nucleotides, the CDR3 is TGTGCCTGGACCGACACCGGGGAGCTGTTTTTT.

The chain recombines TRBV6-6 with TRBJ2-7; D not resolved. CDR3 size: 15 residues. With 5 bases removed from V and 0 bases from J, the gap between germline ends came to 14 bases. CDR1 is MNHNY, CDR2 SVGAGI, per germline (reference sequence). The CDR3 bases are TGTGCCAGCAGTCTAGGGCTCTACACCTCCTACGAGCAGTACTTC. Its translation: CASSLGLYTSYEQYF.

The chain recombines TRBV5-1 with TRBJ1-1; D is unresolved. Per germline, CDR1 SGHRS and CDR2 YFSETQ. V lost 0 bases and J lost 3, with 12 bases in between. There are 15 residues in the CDR3. The CDR3 sequence is CASSLESITHTEAFF. The CDR3 DNA is TGCGCCAGCAGCTTGGAGAGTATTACGCACACTGAAGCTTTCTTT.

The chain combines TRBV10-3 with TRBJ1-1; D remains unclear. V gave up 0 bases and J gave up 7 bases, with 12 bases separating them. The germline CDR1 and CDR2 sequences are ENHRY and SYGVKD. This CDR3 has 14 residues. CDR3 bases: TGTGCCATCAGTGAGTCAAACAGTCCAGGTGAAGCTTTCTTT. The encoded protein is CAISESNSPGEAFF.

The CDR3 region is CATQTDRDNSPLHF. The CDR3, as DNA: TGTGCCACTCAAACGGACAGGGATAATTCACCCCTCCACTTT. The genes are TRBV25-1 and TRBJ1-6; 8 bases agree with TRBD1. The CDR3 consists of 14 residues. Losses at the gene ends were 10 bases for V and 5 bases for J; bases not matched to a gene: 7. The germline CDR1 and CDR2 sequences are MGHDK and SYGVNS.

This clone was counted between two and nine times. The chain employs TRBV7-2 and TRBJ1-6; possible D gene TRBD1, 5 bases. The CDR3 is made up of 13 amino acids. Germline V gene data show CDR1 as SGHTA and CDR2 as FQGNSA. The V and J ends lost 5 bases and 11 bases respectively, with 13 bases between them. CDR3 coding DNA: TGTGCCAGCAGCATCCAGACAGTGGCACCCCTCCACTTT. Its protein product is CASSIQTVAPLHF.

The chain uses TRBV5-1 and TRBJ2-7; D ambiguous. Between the trimmed V and J ends, which lost 3 bases and 2 bases, there was a span of 12 bases. Germline V CDR1 and CDR2: SGHRS, YFSETQ. The CDR3 spans 14 residues. CDR3 amino acids: CASSSDRPTYEQYF. For the CDR3, the DNA is TGCGCCAGCAGCTCGGACCGGCCCACCTACGAGCAGTACTTC.

V usage is TRBV2 and J usage is TRBJ1-6, with D uncertain. Deletions cut 5 bases from V and 7 bases from J, with 12 bases between. Per germline, CDR1 SNHLY and CDR2 FYNNEI. The CDR3 spans 14 residues. CDR3 sequence: CASSTTSENSPLHF. The CDR3 DNA reads TGTGCCAGCAGTACGACATCAGAGAATTCACCCCTCCACTTT.

There are a few counts of this clone. The chain couples TRBV5-4 to TRBJ1-2; 8 bases agree with TRBD1. V shed 4 bases, J shed 6 bases, and the junction held 14 bases outside the gene matches. This CDR3 has 16 residues. Germline V lookup: CDR1 SGHNT, CDR2 YYREEE (reference sequence). The CDR3 spells CASSRPDREGEDGYTF. As DNA, the CDR3 is TGTGCCAGCAGCCGCCCGGACAGGGAAGGGGAAGATGGCTACACCTTC.